This note documents a single T cell receptor beta chain sequence. The V end lost 4 bases, the J end lost 2 bases, and 25 bases lay between the germline ends. CDR3 length: 18 residues. CDR1 SGHDT and CDR2 YYEEEE come from the germline V gene. Generated by immunoSEQ multiplex PCR, the TCRdb table keeps only in-frame clones and is missing some. This sample has more than 100,000 clones, with around 92% found just once. The data stem from a study of T cell responses to AZD1222 COVID-19 vaccine. The chain joins TRBV5-6 to TRBJ2-7, with D hard to call. The TCR was taken from an adult who received the AZD1222 COVID-19 vaccine. The material sequenced was peripheral blood, taken 28 days after the second AZD1222 dose. The CDR3 loop is CASSVVGSGRINAYEQYV. CDR3 sequence (DNA): TGTGCCAGCAGCGTCGTCGGCTCTGGACGGATAAACGCCTACGAGCAGTACGTC.